What follows is one TCR beta chain and its context. Its antigen is still unknown. This record belongs to a study of a mutant IDH1 vaccine in newly diagnosed glioma. Across the study: Most patients had received both radiotherapy and temozolomide, the prior options being radiotherapy, temozolomide, or both.

Using immunoSEQ multiplex PCR, the repertoire was profiled, and TCRdb retains in-frame clones only, with some absent. The sample has roughly 22,000 clones; nearly 90% are singletons. The time point was: week 11, during vaccination. The vaccine gave 300 ug of a 20-mer mutant IDH1 peptide subcutaneously per dose. Trimming shortened V by 4 bases and J by 3 bases, and 16 bases separated the two germline ends. This CDR3 is 15 amino acids long. CDR1 is SGHRS, CDR2 YFSETQ, per germline. This TCR was recovered from a woman aged 40 to 50 with glioma. This specimen consisted of PBMCs, obtained from a glioma patient whose treatment included an IDH1 peptide vaccine. The chain has TRBV5-1 and TRBJ1-2; D possibly corresponds to TRBD1 (6 bases). CDR3 sequence (DNA): TGCGCCAGCAGCCCCGAACCCGGACAGTACTATGGCTACACCTTC. It codes for CASSPEPGQYYGYTF.